These T cell receptor beta chains were read from a single sample in a study of blood T cell repertoires in COVID-19. This table comes from immunoSEQ multiplex PCR, and its TCRdb copy is limited to in-frame clones, with some not included. The sample contains approximately 130,000 clones, around 80% of which appear only once. The sequenced material came from peripheral blood. The receptors were sampled from a human donor in a cohort sampled during active COVID-19. CDR3s include the opening cysteine and the closing phenylalanine or tryptophan. A D gene is named only where the DNA matches it firmly. The size entry is marked missing in some rows and otherwise reads once, few, many or a size class.

D	size	V	J	DNA	CDR3
.	.	TRBV6-5	TRBJ1-3	TGTGCCAGCAGTTACCAGGGGAATCGAAACACCATATATTTT	CASSYQGNRNTIYF
TRBD1	.	TRBV19	TRBJ1-2	TGTGCCAGTAGTTACAGGGGAAGTGGCTACACCTTC	CASSYRGSGYTF
.	.	TRBV6-1	TRBJ2-2	TGTGCCAGCAGTGATTGGCAGGGCGTAACCGGGGAGCTGTTTTTT	CASSDWQGVTGELFF
TRBD1	.	TRBV6-5	TRBJ2-7	TGTGCCAGCAGGGAGACAGGGCTCTACGAGCAGTACTTC	CASRETGLYEQYF
TRBD2	.	TRBV18	TRBJ2-3	TGTGCCAGCTCACCACGATTAGCGGGGAATACAGATACGCAGTATTTT	CASSPRLAGNTDTQYF
.	.	TRBV6-6	TRBJ1-1	TGTGCCAGCAGTTACGATGGCCAGGCCTCTAACACTGAAGCTTTCTTT	CASSYDGQASNTEAFF
.	.	TRBV10-3	TRBJ2-7	TGTGCCATCACAGGTGCAAACGAGCAGTACTTC	CAITGANEQYF
TRBD1	.	TRBV7-9	TRBJ1-2	TGTGCCAGCAGCTTCGGGACAGGGAATGGCTACACCTTC	CASSFGTGNGYTF
TRBD1	few	TRBV27	TRBJ1-5	TGTGCCAGCAGTAGACAGGGGGATCAGCCCCAGCATTTT	CASSRQGDQPQHF
TRBD2	.	TRBV29-1	TRBJ2-7	TGCAGCGCCTTAATCCCTGGCGGGGGTAGAAACGAGCAGTACTTC	CSALIPGGGRNEQYF
.	.	TRBV7-8	TRBJ2-7	TGTGCCAGCAGCTTCAGGCGAAACTCCTACGAGCAGTACTTC	CASSFRRNSYEQYF
.	.	TRBV5-6	TRBJ1-1	TGTGCCAGCAGCATCACACGGAACCACGGGAGGGTCACTGAAGCTTTCTTT	CASSITRNHGRVTEAFF
TRBD1	.	TRBV19	TRBJ1-6	TGTGCCACCAAAGTCTCGACAGGGGCGCATAATTCACCCCTCCACTTT	CATKVSTGAHNSPLHF
TRBD1	.	TRBV15	TRBJ1-4	TGTGCCACCAGCAGAGACAGGGGGCAGAATGAAAAACTGTTTTTT	CATSRDRGQNEKLFF
TRBD1	once	TRBV19	TRBJ2-3	TGTGCCAGTAGTCGGACAGGGGGCTCCATAGGATCCACAGATACGCAGTATTTT	CASSRTGGSIGSTDTQYF
TRBD1	.	TRBV6-5	TRBJ2-2	TGTGCCAGCAGCGCCGGGACAGCGAACAGCGGGGAGCTGTTTTTT	CASSAGTANSGELFF
.	.	TRBV9	TRBJ1-1	TGTGCCAGCAGCGTATGGGCCGTCGACACTGAAGCTTTCTTT	CASSVWAVDTEAFF
.	.	TRBV4-1	TRBJ1-4	TGCGCCAGCAGCCAAAGTCAGGGGATTGAAAAACTGTTTTTT	CASSQSQGIEKLFF
.	.	TRBV28	TRBJ1-4	TGTGCCAGCAGTTTCCGCTATGTCGCAAAACTGTTTTTT	CASSFRYVAKLFF
TRBD1	.	TRBV28	TRBJ1-2	TGTGCCAGCGGGGACAGGGGCCCCGGTGGCTACACCTTC	CASGDRGPGGYTF
TRBD1	.	TRBV19	TRBJ1-5	TGTGCCAGCAGAGACAGGGCGGAACAGCCCCAGCATTTT	CASRDRAEQPQHF
.	.	TRBV2	TRBJ1-1	TGTGCCAGCAGCACAAAGGAGACGGCCTTGAACACTGAAGCTTTCTTT	CASSTKETALNTEAFF
.	.	TRBV19	TRBJ1-5	TGTGCCAGTAGTACCTACGGACAGCGGGGTGGCAATCAGCCCCAGCATTTT	CASSTYGQRGGNQPQHF
.	.	TRBV7-9	TRBJ2-7	TGTGCCAGCAGCTTAGAAGGGGACGAGCAGTACTTC	CASSLEGDEQYF
TRBD1	.	TRBV4-1	TRBJ2-5	TGCGCCAGCAGCCGGGTGACAGGGGGCGTCAGGGAGACCCAGTACTTC	CASSRVTGGVRETQYF
.	.	TRBV9	TRBJ2-1	TGTGCCAGCAGCCCTGGAAGGACTTCGGGTAATGAGCAGTTCTTC	CASSPGRTSGNEQFF
TRBD2	few	TRBV6-1	TRBJ2-2	TGTGCCAGCAGTGAAGAAACGGGGGGGGCCGGGGAGCTGTTTTTT	CASSEETGGAGELFF
TRBD2	.	TRBV6-1	TRBJ2-7	TGTGCCAGCAGTGAATTGCGGGGGTCCTCCTACGAGCAGTACTTC	CASSELRGSSYEQYF
.	.	TRBV5-1	TRBJ2-2	TGCGCCAGCAGCTTGGGCGAGATAGACACCGGGGAGCTGTTTTTT	CASSLGEIDTGELFF
.	few	TRBV2	TRBJ1-1	TGTGCCAGCAGAGGTCACAGACAGAACACTGAAGCTTTCTTT	CASRGHRQNTEAFF
.	.	TRBV3-1/TRBV3-2	TRBJ2-2	TGTGCCAGCAGCCAAGTTGGCAGCGGTGTCCCCGGGGAGCTGTTTTTT	CASSQVGSGVPGELFF
.	.	TRBV30	TRBJ2-6	TGTGCCTGGAGTCTCGGTTACTCTGGGGCCAACGTCCTGACTTTC	CAWSLGYSGANVLTF
TRBD1	few	TRBV19	TRBJ2-6	TGTGCCAGTTCGGGACAGGCGAACTCTGGGGCCAACGTCCTGACTTTC	CASSGQANSGANVLTF
.	.	TRBV6-4	TRBJ1-6	TGTGCCAGCAGTGACCGCAGGAAAACACTGAATTCACCCCTCCACTTT	CASSDRRKTLNSPLHF
TRBD2	.	TRBV12-5	TRBJ2-2	TGTGCTAGTGGTCGGGGGACTAGCGGGTCGAACACCGGGGAGCTGTTTTTT	CASGRGTSGSNTGELFF
.	.	TRBV30	TRBJ1-2	TGTGCCTGGGACCCGATAACAGGGTACGGCTACACCTTC	CAWDPITGYGYTF
TRBD1	.	TRBV2	TRBJ1-2	TGTGCCAGCAGGAAACAGGGGAACTATGGCTACACCTTC	CASRKQGNYGYTF
TRBD2	.	TRBV13	TRBJ2-7	TGTGCCAGCAGCTTAGGAACCCATACTAGCGGCGAGCAGTACTTC	CASSLGTHTSGEQYF
TRBD1	.	TRBV27	TRBJ2-3	TGTGCCAGCAGTTTATCACATCCGGGACAGGGAGGTAGGGATACGCAGTATTTT	CASSLSHPGQGGRDTQYF
TRBD2	once	TRBV27	TRBJ2-3	TGTGCCAGCAGTTTAAGGCCACTAGCGGCAGATACGCAGTATTTT	CASSLRPLAADTQYF
TRBD1	.	TRBV5-6	TRBJ2-3	TGTGCCAGCAGCTACCTGGACAGGGGAAGAGATACGCAGTATTTT	CASSYLDRGRDTQYF